This T cell receptor (beta chain) emerged from a study of shared clonotypes between healthy human individuals. About the research overall: CD8 memory received one plate per donor, CD8 naive two, CD4 memory three and CD4 naive three.

Only in-frame clones appear in the TCRdb table, and some are missing; sequencing was by immunoSEQ multiplex PCR. The sample lists about 340,000 clones, more than 60% occurring once. This clone was detected ten times or more. Its antigen is undetermined. This CDR3 spans 16 amino acids. Looked up from germline, CDR1 is SNHLY and CDR2 is FYNNEI. Losses at the gene ends were 1 base for V and 6 bases for J; bases not matched to a gene: 9. The study, taken as a whole, reports: Tissue TCR repertoires likely differ from these blood-only repertoires.

Sequenced input: memory CD4+ T cells sorted from blood. The subset is: CD45RA-negative fraction. The V gene is TRBV2, the J gene TRBJ2-1; 7 positions match TRBD1. The receptor was isolated from a young man in good health. CDR3 in DNA: TGTGCCAGCAGTGAAGTCCGGGACAGCTATAGCAATGAGCAGTTCTTC. Amino acids: CASSEVRDSYSNEQFF.